The 16 T cell receptor beta chains presented below share a single source sample, sequenced in a study of tumor and adjacent non-tumor tissue in lung cancer. The library came from three nested PCR rounds adapted from ARM-PCR protocols. TCRdb re-called the multiplex PCR reads through MiXCR, storing one row per CDR3 protein. The table includes approximately 90,000 distinct CDR3 sequences, more than 75% detected once. This sample's RNA came from whole unsorted tissue. Distant lung tissue was collected more than 3 cm away from the tumor edge. Sequenced: distant non-tumor lung tissue. These receptors came from a woman aged 45-59 years with non-small cell lung cancer.

Of note for this clonotype: The junction and the germline gene differ at one end; a read error may be behind it. The V call is TRBV4-1, the J call TRBJ1-6; 7 bases fit TRBD1. Germline CDR1 and CDR2: MGHRA and YSYEKL. This CDR3 has 14 amino acids. The CDR3, as DNA: TGCGCCAGCAGCCCCGGGACAGAGAATTCACCCGTCCACTTT. It translates to CASSPGTENSPVHF.

The rearrangement joins TRBV6-2 or TRBV6-3 to TRBJ2-7; TRBD1 matches 8 bases. The CDR3 runs to 14 residues. Germline V gives CDR1 MNHEY, CDR2 SVGEGT. The CDR3 here is CPTTGGLTPYEQYF. In nucleotides, the CDR3 is TGTCCCACCACAGGGGGGCTAACCCCCTACGAGCAGTACTTC.

In the case of this clonotype: A read error may explain this, as a much larger clone is one base away. The chain employs TRBV7-9 and TRBJ1-6; unclear D gene. V lost 1 base and J lost 7, with 5 bases in between. The CDR3 is 13 residues long. Germline lookup yields CDR1 SEHNR and CDR2 FQNEAQ (reference sequence). This CDR3 is CASSLGGNSPLHF. The CDR3 nucleotides are TGTGCCAGCAGCTTAGGCGGGAATTCACCCCTCCACTTT.

Concerning this clonotype itself: The junction departs from the called germline gene at one end, perhaps through a read error. The chain combines TRBV12-3 or TRBV12-4 with TRBJ2-1; D might be TRBD1 (5 bases). CDR3 length: 15 residues. The CDR3 reads CAGSLSVAGRNEQFF. CDR3 nucleotide sequence: TGCGCCGGCAGTTTATCCGTCGCAGGGCGGAATGAGCAATTCTTC.

V is TRBV5-4 and J is TRBJ2-7; 9 bases fit TRBD1. CDR1 and CDR2 from the germline V gene are SGHNT and YYREEE (reference sequence). V gave up 4 bases and J gave up 5 bases; unmatched junction bases: 16. The CDR3 is 17 residues long. The CDR3 DNA reads as TGTGCCAGCAGCACAACAGGGGGCAAGGGGGCTATGGACGAGCAGTACTTC. It yields the protein CASSTTGGKGAMDEQYF.

This clonotype was found many times. J is TRBJ2-2 and V is TRBV28; D gene unclear. This CDR3 spans 14 amino acids. V shed 7 bases and J shed 6 bases, with 15 bases lying between them. The V gene's germline CDR1 is MDHEN and CDR2 SYDVKM. Here the CDR3 DNA reads TGTGCCAGCAACCCGCCGGGCGCATCCGGGGAGCTGTTTTTT. Encoded protein: CASNPPGASGELFF.

The chain links TRBV5-1 to TRBJ2-5, with 15 positions matching TRBD2. This CDR3 has 16 amino acids. CDR1 is SGHRS, CDR2 YFSETQ, per germline. The J segment lost 4 bases and the V segment lost 3 bases, leaving 4 bases of the junction unmatched. CDR3 region: CASSWGLAGGLETQYF. DNA for the CDR3: TGCGCCAGCAGCTGGGGACTAGCGGGAGGCTTAGAGACCCAGTACTTC.

The CDR3 loop is CVGSNRRGTFF. CDR3 nucleotide sequence: TGTGTCGGCAGTAACCGGAGGGGAACTTTCTTT. V gene TRBV6-5 combines with J gene TRBJ1-1, with D possibly TRBD1 on 5 matching bases. Per the germline V gene, CDR1 is MNHEY and CDR2 is SVGAGI. CDR3 length equals 11 residues.

In this sample, this clonotype turned up many times. The rearrangement links TRBV6-1 to TRBJ1-4; tentatively, D is TRBD1 (5 bases). Trimming cost V 8 bases and J 4 bases, with 11 bases left between them. The CDR3 contains 13 residues. Germline V gene sequence: CDR1 MNHNS, CDR2 SASEGT. CDR3 sequence: CASSSTVNEKLFF. CDR3 nucleotides: TGTGCCAGCTCGTCGACAGTTAATGAAAAACTGTTTTTT.

In the case of this clonotype: Compared with germline, one end of the junction differs, possibly owing to a read error. The J gene is TRBJ1-1, the V gene TRBV10-3; weak D call: TRBD1 (5 bases). This CDR3 spans 15 amino acids. CDR1 and CDR2 (germline): ENHRY, SYGVKD. The CDR3 here is CAISVSSRENTEAFF. For the CDR3, the DNA is TGTGCCATCAGTGTGTCGTCCAGGGAGAACACTGAAGCTTTCTTC.

A word on this clonotype: Given a much more abundant clone one base away, this may be a read error. The CDR3 ends on some other residue instead of the conserved phenylalanine or tryptophan, so this is likely a read error. The rearrangement joins TRBV6-5 to TRBJ2-5; TRBD2 agrees at 7 bases. There are 15 residues in the CDR3. Germline V gene data show CDR1 as MNHEY and CDR2 as SVGAGI. Trimming removed 1 base from V and 6 bases from J; junction bases left unmatched: 8. The chain's CDR3 is CASSYLYGREKTQYY. CDR3 DNA: TGTGCCAGCAGTTACTTGTATGGGAGGGAGAAGACCCAGTACTAC.

A word on this clonotype: It is likely a read error, because the conserved phenylalanine at the end of the CDR3 is missing. The chain uses TRBV20-1 and TRBJ2-3, with a weak D call TRBD2 (6 bases). The CDR3 spans 15 residues. Germline CDR1 and CDR2: DFQATT and SNEGSKA (reference sequence). For the CDR3, the DNA is TGCAGCGGCCTGGAGGGCGGCTCCCGCGCAGATACGCAGTATTTG. It specifies CSGLEGGSRADTQYL.

The chain links TRBV11-2 to TRBJ2-1; TRBD1 matches at 9 bases. Germline loops: CDR1 SGHAT, CDR2 FQNNGV. The CDR3 contains 16 residues. V was clipped by 9 bases and J by 10 bases; unmatched bases: 19. CDR3 amino acids: CASNLEPGQGFTEQFF. DNA of the CDR3: TGTGCCAGTAACTTGGAACCGGGACAGGGATTCACCGAGCAGTTCTTC.

This chain links TRBV4-1 with TRBJ2-3, with D unresolved. Trimming left V 0 bases short and J 6 bases short, with 13 bases between. The CDR3 runs 15 residues. CDR1 is MGHRA, CDR2 YSYEKL, per germline. The CDR3 loop reads CASSQDVVRTDTQYF. The CDR3, as DNA: TGCGCCAGCAGCCAAGATGTTGTGAGGACGGATACGCAGTATTTT.

Remarks on this clonotype: One end of the junction is discordant with germline, which a read error may explain. The chain recombines TRBV12-3 or TRBV12-4 with TRBJ1-5, with a possible D match to TRBD1 (5 bases). This CDR3 region has 15 residues. CDR3 residues: CVSSPFSGGYRPQHF. For the CDR3, the DNA is TGTGTCAGCAGTCCCTTCTCGGGGGGGTATCGACCCCAGCATTTT.

In regard to this clonotype: The missing conserved phenylalanine or tryptophan at the end of this CDR3 makes a read error likely. The V call is TRBV11-2, the J call TRBJ1-1; the D is unclear. CDR1 and CDR2 from the germline V gene are SGHAT and FQNNGV. The CDR3 has 17 amino acids. The CDR3, as DNA: TGTGCCAGCAGCTTAGACGGGCCCAAAGGTATGAATACTGAAGCTTTCCTT. It specifies CASSLDGPKGMNTEAFL.